The clone carrying this TCR beta chain was seen a few times. Its antigen is undetermined. The PCR used 60 Vbeta and 13 Jbeta primers. Repertoires were generated with immunoSEQ multiplex PCR, while TCRdb's copy carries only in-frame clones and drops some. The repertoire holds about 150,000 clones, with roughly 80% as singletons. This entry is derived from a study of cytomegalovirus exposure and HLA in healthy donors. Notes on the study in general: As confirmed in vitro, three CMV-associated chains were specific for CMV antigens. With DRB1 most and HLA-C fewest, TCR association rates differed between HLA loci in a later analysis. It was assumed in the presence/absence analyses that sequencing depth was roughly uniform across donors. A link between a missense DCLRE1C variant and TCR beta V- and J-gene trimming emerged from a later analysis.

CDR3 size: 15 residues. CDR1 is LGHNA, CDR2 YSLEER, per germline. Trimming took 5 bases from V and 8 from J, leaving 21 bases between them. This TCR came from a male donor in good health and CMV-seronegative. The sample comprised PBMCs. This chain connects TRBV4-3 to TRBJ1-2, with D uncertain. The CDR3 reads CASSVVSTLFGGYTF. The CDR3 coding sequence is TGCGCCAGCAGCGTTGTCTCGACCCTTTTCGGGGGCTACACCTTC.